The present entry profiles one T cell receptor beta chain with its context. The table came from immunoSEQ multiplex PCR; TCRdb's copy has only in-frame clones and leaves some out. The repertoire holds about 53,000 clones, approximately 81% seen once, with around 4.6% in the top ten. The V segment lost 3 bases and the J segment 3 bases; nucleotides outside the gene matches: 9. The CDR3 runs 16 residues. CDR1 is SGHRS and CDR2 is YFSETQ in the germline V gene. The record originates from a study of OX40 agonist ivuxolimab in advanced cancers. Across the whole study: Patients undergoing dose escalation presented with hepatocellular carcinoma, melanoma, renal cell or head and neck cancer.

This sequence joins TRBV5-1 and TRBJ2-1, with TRBD2 matching over 7 bases. This specimen consisted of CD4+ or CD8+ T cells sorted from blood, obtained in a trial of the OX40 agonist ivuxolimab. The clonotype comes from an adult with an advanced solid tumor such as melanoma, head and neck, liver or kidney cancer. CDR3 loop: CASSSGLVEVYNEQFF. The CDR3 DNA is TGCGCCAGCAGCTCAGGACTAGTGGAGGTCTACAATGAGCAGTTCTTC.